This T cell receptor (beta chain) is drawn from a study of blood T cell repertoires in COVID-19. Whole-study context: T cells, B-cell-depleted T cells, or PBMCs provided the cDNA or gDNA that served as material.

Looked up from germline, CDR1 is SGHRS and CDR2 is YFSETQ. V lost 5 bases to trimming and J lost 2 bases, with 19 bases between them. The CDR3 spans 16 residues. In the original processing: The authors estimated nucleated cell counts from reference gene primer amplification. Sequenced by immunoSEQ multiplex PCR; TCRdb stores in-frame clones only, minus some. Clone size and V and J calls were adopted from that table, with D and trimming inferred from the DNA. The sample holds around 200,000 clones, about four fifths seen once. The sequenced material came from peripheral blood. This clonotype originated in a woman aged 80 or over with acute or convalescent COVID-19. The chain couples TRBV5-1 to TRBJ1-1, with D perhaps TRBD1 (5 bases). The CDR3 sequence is CASSPVLGGGNTEAFF. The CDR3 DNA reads TGCGCCAGCAGTCCCGTACTTGGGGGAGGTAACACTGAAGCTTTCTTT.